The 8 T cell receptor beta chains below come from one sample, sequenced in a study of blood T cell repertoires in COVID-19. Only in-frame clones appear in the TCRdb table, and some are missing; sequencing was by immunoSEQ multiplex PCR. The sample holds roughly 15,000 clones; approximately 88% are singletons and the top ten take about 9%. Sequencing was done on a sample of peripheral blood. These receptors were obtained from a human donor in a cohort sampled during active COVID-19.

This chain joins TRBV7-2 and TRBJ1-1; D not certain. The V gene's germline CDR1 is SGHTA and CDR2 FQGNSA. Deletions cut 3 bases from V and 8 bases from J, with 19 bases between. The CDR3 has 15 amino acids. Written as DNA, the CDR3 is TGTGCCAGCAGCTTGCGTCTTAGGGAGGGTAAAGAAGCTTTCTTT. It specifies CASSLRLREGKEAFF.

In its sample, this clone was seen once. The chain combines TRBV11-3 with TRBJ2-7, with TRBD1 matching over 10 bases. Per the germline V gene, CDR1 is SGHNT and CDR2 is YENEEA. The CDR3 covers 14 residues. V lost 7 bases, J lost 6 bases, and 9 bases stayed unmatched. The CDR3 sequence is CASTPRGTGVEQYF. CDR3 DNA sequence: TGTGCCAGCACCCCAAGAGGGACAGGGGTCGAGCAGTACTTC.

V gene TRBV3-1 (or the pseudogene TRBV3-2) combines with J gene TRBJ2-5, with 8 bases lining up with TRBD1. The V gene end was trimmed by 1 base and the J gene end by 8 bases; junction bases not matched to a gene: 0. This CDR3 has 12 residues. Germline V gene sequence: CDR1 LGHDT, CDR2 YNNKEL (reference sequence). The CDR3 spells CASSQAGGTQYF. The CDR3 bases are TGTGCCAGCAGCCAAGCAGGGGGCACCCAGTACTTC.

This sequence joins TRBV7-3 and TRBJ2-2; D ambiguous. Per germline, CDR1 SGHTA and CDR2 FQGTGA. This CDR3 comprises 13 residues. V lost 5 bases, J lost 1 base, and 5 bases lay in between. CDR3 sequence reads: CASSPKNTGELFF. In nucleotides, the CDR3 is TGTGCCAGCAGCCCAAAGAACACCGGGGAGCTGTTTTTT.

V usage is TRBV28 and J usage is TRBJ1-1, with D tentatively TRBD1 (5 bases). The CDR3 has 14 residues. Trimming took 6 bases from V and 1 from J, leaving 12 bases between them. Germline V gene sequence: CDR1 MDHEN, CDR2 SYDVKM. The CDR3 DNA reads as TGTGCCAGCAGGCGGGGACCACCGAACACTGAAGCTTTCTTT. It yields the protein CASRRGPPNTEAFF. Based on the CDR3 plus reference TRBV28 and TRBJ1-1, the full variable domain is DVKVTQSSRYLVKRTGEKVFLECVQDMDHENMFWYRQDPGLGLRLIYFSYDVKMKEKGDIPEGYSVSREKKERFSLILESASTNQTSMYLCASRRGPPNTEAFFGQGTRLTVV.

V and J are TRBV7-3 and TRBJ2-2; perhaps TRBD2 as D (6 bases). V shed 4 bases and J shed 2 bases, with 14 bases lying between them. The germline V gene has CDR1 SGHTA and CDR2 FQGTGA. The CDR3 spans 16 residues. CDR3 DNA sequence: TGTGCCAGCAGCTGGACCGGGACTTCTAACACCGGGGAGCTGTTTTTT. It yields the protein CASSWTGTSNTGELFF.

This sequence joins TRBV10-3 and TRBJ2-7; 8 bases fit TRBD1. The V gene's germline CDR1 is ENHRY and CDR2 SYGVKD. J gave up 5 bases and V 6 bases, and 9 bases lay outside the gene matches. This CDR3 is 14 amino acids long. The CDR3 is CAIRSDRGPDEQYF. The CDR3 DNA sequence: TGTGCCATCAGAAGTGACAGGGGTCCCGACGAGCAGTACTTC.

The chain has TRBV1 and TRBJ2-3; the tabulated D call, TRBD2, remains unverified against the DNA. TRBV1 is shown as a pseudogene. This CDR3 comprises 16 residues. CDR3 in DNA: TGCACCAGCAAATATCTAGCGCGGAGACGGCGGGATACGCAGTATTTT. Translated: CTSKYLARRRRDTQYF.